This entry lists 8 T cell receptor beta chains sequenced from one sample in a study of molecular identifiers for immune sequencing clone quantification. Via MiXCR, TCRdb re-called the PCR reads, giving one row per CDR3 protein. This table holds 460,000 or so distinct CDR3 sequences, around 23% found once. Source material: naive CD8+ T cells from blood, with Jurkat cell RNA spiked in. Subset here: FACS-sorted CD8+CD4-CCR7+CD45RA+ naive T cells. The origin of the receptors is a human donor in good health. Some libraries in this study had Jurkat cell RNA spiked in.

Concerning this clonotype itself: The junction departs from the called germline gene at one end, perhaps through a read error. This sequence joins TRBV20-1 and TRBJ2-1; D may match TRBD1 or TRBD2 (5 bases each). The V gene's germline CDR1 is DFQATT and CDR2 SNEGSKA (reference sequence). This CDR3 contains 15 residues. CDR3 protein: CSAKDHKQAWTEPFF. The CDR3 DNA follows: TGCAGTGCTAAAGATCACAAACAGGCGTGGACTGAGCCGTTCTTC.

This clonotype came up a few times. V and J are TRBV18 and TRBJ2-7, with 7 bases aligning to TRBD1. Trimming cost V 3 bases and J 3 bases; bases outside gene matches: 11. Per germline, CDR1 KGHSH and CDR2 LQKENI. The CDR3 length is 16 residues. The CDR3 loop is CASSPGHVTGNYEQYF. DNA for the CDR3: TGTGCCAGCTCACCGGGCCATGTGACAGGGAACTACGAGCAGTACTTC.

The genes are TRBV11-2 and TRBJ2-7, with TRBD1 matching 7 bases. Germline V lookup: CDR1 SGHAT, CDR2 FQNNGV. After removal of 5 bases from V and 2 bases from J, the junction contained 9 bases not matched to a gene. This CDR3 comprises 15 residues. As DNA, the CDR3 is TGTGCCAGCAGCACACTAGGACAGGACCCCTACGAGCAGTACTTC. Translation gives CASSTLGQDPYEQYF.

The CDR3 loop reads CASSLVTGQLSTDTQYF. The CDR3 DNA sequence: TGTGCCAGCAGCTTAGTGACAGGGCAACTTAGCACAGATACGCAGTATTTT. The chain joins TRBV11-2 to TRBJ2-3; 7 nucleotides match TRBD1. The CDR3 contains 17 residues. V shed 1 base and J 0 bases; nucleotides not matched to a gene: 7. The germline V gene has CDR1 SGHAT and CDR2 FQNNGV.

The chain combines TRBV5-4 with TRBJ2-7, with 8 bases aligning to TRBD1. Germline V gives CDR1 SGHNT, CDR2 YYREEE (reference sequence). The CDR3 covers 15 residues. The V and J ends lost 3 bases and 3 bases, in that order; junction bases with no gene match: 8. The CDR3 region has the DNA TGTGCCAGCAGCTCCCCTCAGGGGGCCCTCTACGAGCAGTACTTC. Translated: CASSSPQGALYEQYF.

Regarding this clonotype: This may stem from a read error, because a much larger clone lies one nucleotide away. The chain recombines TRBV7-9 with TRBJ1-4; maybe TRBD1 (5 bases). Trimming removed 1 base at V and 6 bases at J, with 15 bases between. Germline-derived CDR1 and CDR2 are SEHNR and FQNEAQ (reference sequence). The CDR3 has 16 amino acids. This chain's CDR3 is CASSLGAGTMDEKLFF. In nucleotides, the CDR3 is TGTGCCAGCAGCTTAGGGGCGGGGACCATGGATGAAAAACTGTTTTTT.

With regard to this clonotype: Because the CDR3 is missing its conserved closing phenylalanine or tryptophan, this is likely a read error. The CDR3 spells CASSLTQGRVYNEQFL. CDR3 DNA sequence: TGTGCCAGCAGCTTAACTCAGGGCAGGGTATACAATGAGCAGTTCCTC. The chain is built from TRBV7-9 and TRBJ2-1, with D maybe TRBD1 (5 bases). Germline-derived CDR1 and CDR2 are SEHNR and FQNEAQ (reference sequence). CDR3 size: 16 residues. Trimming left V 2 bases short and J 4 bases short, with 15 bases between.

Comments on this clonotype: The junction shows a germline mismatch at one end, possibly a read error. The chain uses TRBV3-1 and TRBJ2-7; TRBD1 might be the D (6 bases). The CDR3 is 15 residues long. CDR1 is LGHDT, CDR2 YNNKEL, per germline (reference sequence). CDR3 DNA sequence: TGTGCCAGCAGCCGCCAGGATCAGGGGTTCTACGAGCAACACTTC. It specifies CASSRQDQGFYEQHF.